This T cell receptor beta chain was profiled in a study of long-term antiretroviral therapy in people with HIV (dated by TCRdb to between 2021 and 2024). In the study overall: The earliest samples were collected roughly a decade before the 2015 WHO recommendation for immediate ART, at a time when ART was usually postponed until CD4 counts fell. About a third of the roughly 30 participants with HIV were female. A total of around 190 cryopreserved PBMC samples came from 25 to 35 adults with confirmed HIV infection and were collected serially over a mean of roughly six years (range 1-12). No cross-contamination during QIAcube processing was seen in test extractions of a monoclonal T-cell line run alongside about 33 polyclonal samples. This retrospective serial study examined whether starting ART and sustained HIV suppression were associated with changes in the composition and diversity of the TRB repertoire in peripheral blood. Study-wide conclusions, independent of this receptor: Since PBMC availability was limited, sequencing covered only the TCR beta chain, with no alpha chain pairing. A significant increase in TRB diversity was found to be associated with ART initiation, although TRB diversity was observed to remain significantly below that of transplant donor controls even after long-term ART. Expanded TRB clones identified before ART initiation dominated the repertoire at all time points, although this dominance fluctuated and declined in many PLHIV after ART. HIV repertoires had narrower CDR3 length ranges than controls, and the network structure suggested an antigen-experienced repertoire that shifted only slightly toward naive after ART. Because cell numbers in pre-ART samples were limited, unsorted PBMC were profiled instead of sorted CD4+ and CD8+ T cells. The samples span the years 2004 to 2017, and the ART regimens used at that time may not be as effective as current regimens. Inferences about post-ART repertoire changes were limited because no data were available on ART adherence, viral resistance or therapy changes.

A remark on this clone: The target of this receptor is not known. No clone much larger than this one lies a single base away; base qualities are absent.

CDR1 and CDR2 are drawn from the germline V gene: SGHAT, FQNNGV. The CDR3 measures 11 amino acids from cysteine to phenylalanine. Left in the record is the CDR3 DNA by itself, 33 bases read in frame from the first base. V drops 4 bases and J drops 8 bases, leaving 8 bases in between. The immunoSEQ hsTCRB v3.0 assay was used at survey level resolution to sequence the TRB variable region. The target sequencing depth for TRB was about 40,000-55,000 T-cell genomes per sample. TRB libraries were pooled and sequenced on an Illumina MiSeq using a v3 150-cycle kit. Under the source paper's analysis protocol: Repertoire analysis was performed in R inside a reproducible Nextflow workflow that covered QC, data transformation and analysis. LymphoSeq2, an R package for exploring AIRR-Seq data, was used to implement custom analyses. A handful of samples that produced fewer than 5000 total TRB sequences were removed, so approximately 190 HIV repertoires were analyzed. Of the approximately 190 retained HIV repertoires, approximately 60 were collected before and about 130 after ART initiation. Each repertoire was downsampled to 5000 TRB nucleotide sequences, and summary statistics were averaged across 100 downsampling iterations. The analysis kept only TRB sequences whose CDR3 regions were at least seven amino acids long. Diversity was measured with a Shannon entropy-derived clonality score and the Gini coefficient. In the repertoire networks, any two of the top 5000 CDR3 amino acid sequences were connected whenever the two sequences differed by an edit distance of one. Antigen specificity groups and MHC restriction were predicted for TRB CDR3 amino acid sequences with GLIPH2. To flag known CMV, EBV, HIV or tissue antigen associations, CDR3 amino acid sequences were matched against VDJdb and McPAS-TCR. Pre-ART, post-ART and control groups were compared with Wilcoxon signed-rank tests and Holm-Bonferroni correction. TCRdb holds this immuneACCESS table with in-frame rearrangements only. Some clones are missing; in checked studies, unresolved V genes explain under half, and the rest has no known cause. V and J calls plus clone size are reproduced from that table; the DNA served to infer D and trimming. This sample holds roughly 20,000 clones; 60% to 85% were observed only once. The ten biggest clones cover 9.5% to 14% of the sample.

Inclusion was restricted to participants for whom at least one PBMC sample before ART initiation and at least two post-ART samples were available. Every participant with HIV received treatment in the United States of America. Before DNA extraction, cryopreserved samples containing about 0.9-10 million PBMC were thawed and washed. At the time of the earliest PBMC sample, participants with HIV were aged between about 23 and 54 years. Each participant contributed PBMC samples from 1-4 timepoints before ART initiation and 2-8 timepoints after ART initiation, with a median of 7 samples. For every participant, serial HIV viral load, CD4+ T-cell count, ART history and demographic data were obtained. Genomic DNA was extracted from unsorted PBMC with a Qiagen kit on a QIAcube, processed in batches of 12 samples.

The sample here was unsorted PBMCs, taken 2.3 years after starting antiretroviral therapy. The clonotype comes from a middle-aged woman with HIV. The receptor chain draws on TRBV11-2 and TRBJ1-1; the D region possibly corresponds to TRBD1 (5 bases align). CDR3 loop: CASSYGTEAFF. The bases read TGTGCCAGCAGCTACGGGACGGAAGCTTTCTTT.